This TCR beta chain comes out of a study of blood T cell repertoires in COVID-19. Germline CDR1 is MNHEY and CDR2 is SVGAGI. The V gene lost 2 bases and the J gene lost 0 bases, with 12 bases spanning the gap. The length of the CDR3 is 16 residues. Per the original methods: Cell counts per sample came from amplifying reference gene primers. Measured with immunoSEQ multiplex PCR; TCRdb has only the in-frame clones, and not every one. The D gene and trimming were derived from the DNA, and the V and J assignments and clone size from that table. Counted here are roughly 210,000 clones, roughly 84% occurring once; the ten biggest clones make up approximately 7.2%.

The source material was PBMCs or T cells enriched from blood (not recorded which). This sequence joins TRBV6-5 and TRBJ2-3, with D maybe TRBD2 (6 bases). This sequence originates from a man aged 25 to 40 in a cohort exposed to, infected with or recovered from COVID-19 (not recorded which). Here the CDR3 reads CASSYPPSVSTDTQYF. CDR3 bases: TGTGCCAGCAGTTACCCACCTAGCGTTAGCACAGATACGCAGTATTTT.